The clone carrying this T cell receptor (beta chain) was found many times. Its antigen is not known. The data belong to a study of read filtering for tumor transcriptome and immune sequencing. Study overall: Among patients, some 17 were male and 15 or so female, aged roughly 40 to 90 (mean about 66). Per sample, TCR-region reads ranged about 4.05 to 10.27 million by IR-seq, roughly 85 to 1273 by RNA-seq. Findings and caveats of the study: Single-read clonotypes: roughly four fifths of IR-seq clonotypes (roughly 4% of reads), roughly 73% of RNA-seq clonotypes (under 50% of reads). IR-seq captured clonotypes deeper and more reliably than RNA-seq.

The library was built from approximately 400 ng RNA with molecular barcoded adaptors for alpha/delta and beta/gamma chains. TCRdb re-derived calls from the reads in MiXCR, one entry per CDR3 protein. The data contain tens of thousands of distinct CDR3 sequences, around a fifth of them singletons. CDR3 length: 11 amino acids. V shed 4 bases and J shed 7 bases, with 5 bases lying between them. Germline V gives CDR1 SNHLY, CDR2 FYNNEI. Sequenced input: a population of CD138-negative cells sorted from bone marrow. This sequence joins TRBV2 and TRBJ1-5; no clear D gene. The origin of this receptor is a donor aged 40 or older with multiple myeloma. DNA for the CDR3: TGTGCCAGCAGTGTTGGACAGCCCCAGCATTTT. It specifies CASSVGQPQHF.